This T cell receptor beta chain was documented in a study of T cells in Graves' hyperthyroidism and ophthalmopathy. Study conclusions and caveats: Researchers report that a 13 V-J model separated ophthalmopathy from stable hyperthyroidism.

This clonotype was recorded many times. What it recognizes is unknown. This CDR3 is 14 amino acids long. V dropped 6 bases and J dropped 0; count of bases not matched to a gene: 4. RNA transcripts yielded amplified TCR beta CDR3 regions. The primer set for the first-round RT-PCR of the TCR CDR3 was HTBI. From the multiplex PCR reads, TCRdb called clonotypes with MiXCR, one entry per CDR3 protein. Altogether 540,000 or so distinct CDR3 sequences are present, about a sixth being singletons, with the ten largest covering around 7.3%. Diagnostic assessment was based on clinical symptoms, serum thyroxine and TRAb, thyroid ultrasound and orbital computed tomography.

This sequence joins TRBV12-3 or TRBV12-4 and TRBJ1-1; 7 positions agree with TRBD1. This clonotype was sampled from a woman aged 30 to 39 with Graves' hyperthyroidism. Sequenced sample: blood. In nucleotides, the CDR3 is TGTGCCAGCAGCGGGGACAGAATGAACACTGAAGCTTTCTTT. Encoded protein: CASSGDRMNTEAFF.